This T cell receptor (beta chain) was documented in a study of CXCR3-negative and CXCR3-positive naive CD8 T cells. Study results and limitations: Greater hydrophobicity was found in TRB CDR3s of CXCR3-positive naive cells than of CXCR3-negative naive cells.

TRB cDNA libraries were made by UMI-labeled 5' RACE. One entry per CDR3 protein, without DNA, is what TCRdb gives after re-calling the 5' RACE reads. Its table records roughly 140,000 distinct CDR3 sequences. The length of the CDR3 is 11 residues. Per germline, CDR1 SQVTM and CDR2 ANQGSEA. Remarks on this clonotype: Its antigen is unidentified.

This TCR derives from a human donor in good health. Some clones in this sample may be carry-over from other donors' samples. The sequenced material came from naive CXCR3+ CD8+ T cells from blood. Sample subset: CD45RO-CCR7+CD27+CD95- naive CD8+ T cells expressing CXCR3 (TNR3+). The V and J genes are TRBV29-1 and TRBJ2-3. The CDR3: CSVEDMHTQYF.